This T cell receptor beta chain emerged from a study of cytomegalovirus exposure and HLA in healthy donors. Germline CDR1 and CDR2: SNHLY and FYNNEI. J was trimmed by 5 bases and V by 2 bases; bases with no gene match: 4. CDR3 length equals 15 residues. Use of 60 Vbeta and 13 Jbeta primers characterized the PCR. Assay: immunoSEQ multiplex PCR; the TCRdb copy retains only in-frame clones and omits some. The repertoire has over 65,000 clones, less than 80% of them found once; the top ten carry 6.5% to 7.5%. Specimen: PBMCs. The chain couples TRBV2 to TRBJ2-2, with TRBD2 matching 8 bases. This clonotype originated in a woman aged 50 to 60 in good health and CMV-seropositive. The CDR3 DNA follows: TGTGCCAGCAGTGAAACCAGCGGGGGAACCGGGGAGCTGTTTTTT. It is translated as CASSETSGGTGELFF.